These T cell receptor beta chains were read from a single sample in a study of blood T cell repertoires in COVID-19. The repertoire was sequenced with immunoSEQ multiplex PCR; TCRdb's copy has only in-frame clones and lacks some. The sample consists of about 330,000 clones, more than 75% of them appearing once. Sequencing was carried out using peripheral blood. The receptors derive from a woman between 50 and 59 years old with active or convalescent COVID-19. Each CDR3 is given with its conserved first and last residue. Not all rows give a size; the values are once, few, many and, for expanded clones, a class.

clone_size: NA; v_call: TRBV4-1; cdr3_aa: CASSPRQGRNQPQHF
clone_size: NA; v_call: TRBV3-1/TRBV3-2; cdr3_aa: CASSPGRQVNTEAFF
clone_size: NA; v_call: TRBV4-2; cdr3_aa: CASSHSTGLEAFF
clone_size: NA; v_call: TRBV6-5; cdr3_aa: CASTRREGEKLFF
clone_size: NA; v_call: TRBV5-1; cdr3_aa: CASSLVGSGGKETQYF
clone_size: NA; v_call: TRBV7-3; cdr3_aa: CASSFQGARETQYF
clone_size: NA; v_call: TRBV4-1; cdr3_aa: CASSTQSGNSGNTIYF
clone_size: NA; v_call: TRBV28; cdr3_aa: CASTGQRTYGYTF
clone_size: NA; v_call: TRBV28; cdr3_aa: CATERSSGRDTQYF
clone_size: NA; v_call: TRBV14; cdr3_aa: CASSHREGPTYEQYF
clone_size: NA; v_call: TRBV4-3; cdr3_aa: CASSPRQGETQYF
clone_size: NA; v_call: TRBV7-2; cdr3_aa: CASSFYSSYNEQFF
clone_size: NA; v_call: TRBV18; cdr3_aa: CASSPGTGLFYGYTF
clone_size: once; v_call: TRBV30; cdr3_aa: CAWKREAAGGTEAFF
clone_size: NA; v_call: TRBV29-1; cdr3_aa: CTGQLANTIYF
clone_size: NA; v_call: TRBV27; cdr3_aa: CASSLAAETRYTF
clone_size: NA; v_call: TRBV7-2; cdr3_aa: CASSLAPGVHLAQYF
clone_size: NA; v_call: TRBV7-3; cdr3_aa: CASSLTPTSGVLGEQFF
clone_size: NA; v_call: TRBV28; cdr3_aa: CASSTTGREAFF
clone_size: once; v_call: TRBV5-1; cdr3_aa: CASSPGQGSYEQYF
clone_size: NA; v_call: TRBV3-1/TRBV3-2; cdr3_aa: CASGGSGQAYNEQFF
clone_size: NA; v_call: TRBV18; cdr3_aa: CASSPPSVTVNTEAFF
clone_size: NA; v_call: TRBV19; cdr3_aa: CASSWGGMNTEAFF
clone_size: NA; v_call: TRBV5-1; cdr3_aa: CASSLLTSGVSNEQFF
clone_size: NA; v_call: TRBV3-1/TRBV3-2; cdr3_aa: CASSRLAGAGELFF
clone_size: NA; v_call: TRBV28; cdr3_aa: CASTLNRGYEQYF
clone_size: NA; v_call: TRBV7-6; cdr3_aa: CASRSRPGQLDSGNTIYF
clone_size: NA; v_call: TRBV10-3; cdr3_aa: CAITKGQGIEQYF